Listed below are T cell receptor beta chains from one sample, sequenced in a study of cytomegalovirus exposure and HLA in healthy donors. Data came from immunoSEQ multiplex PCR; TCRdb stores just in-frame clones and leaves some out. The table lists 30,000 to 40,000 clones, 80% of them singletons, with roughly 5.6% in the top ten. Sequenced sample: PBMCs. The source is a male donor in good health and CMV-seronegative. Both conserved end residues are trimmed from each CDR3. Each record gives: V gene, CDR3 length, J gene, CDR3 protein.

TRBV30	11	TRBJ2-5	SLSGGPPGTQY
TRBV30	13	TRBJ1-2	AWRGLAGDGYGYT
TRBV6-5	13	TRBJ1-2	ASSYDGQGHYGYT
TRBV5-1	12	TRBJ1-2	ASSPGTGLLGYT
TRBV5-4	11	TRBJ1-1	ASSIDRNSEAF
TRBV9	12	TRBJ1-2	ASSEEGGFNGYT
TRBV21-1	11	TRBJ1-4	ASDGTHNEKLF
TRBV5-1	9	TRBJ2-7	ASSLGAEQY
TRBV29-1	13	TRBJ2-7	SVLLRDRAPYEQY
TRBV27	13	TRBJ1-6	ASKTLDWTNSPLH
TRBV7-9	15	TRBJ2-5	ASSHLRNPRVQETQY
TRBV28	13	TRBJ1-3	ASSTQGHSGNTIY
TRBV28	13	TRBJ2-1	ASSLTAGGYNEQF
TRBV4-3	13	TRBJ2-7	ASSLQGKSSYEQY
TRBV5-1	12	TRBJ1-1	ASSQQQGHTEAF
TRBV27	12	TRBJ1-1	AAGDGPLNTEAF
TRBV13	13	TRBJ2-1	ASSSAGGVNNEQF
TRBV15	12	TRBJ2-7	ATSKGLAGREQY
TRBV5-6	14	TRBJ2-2	ASSSLTSGRMRELF
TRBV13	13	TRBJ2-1	ASSLRDYLYNEQF
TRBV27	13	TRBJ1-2	ASSSLWERNYGYT
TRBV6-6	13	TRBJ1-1	ASSAGTGWTTEAF
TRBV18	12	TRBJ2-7	ASSRQGGGYEQY
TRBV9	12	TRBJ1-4	ASSGGATNEKLF
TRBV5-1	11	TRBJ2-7	ASSLVGVHEQY
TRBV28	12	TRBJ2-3	ASSLLSSTDTQY
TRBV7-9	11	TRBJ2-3	ASSLEGTDTQY
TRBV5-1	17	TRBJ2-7	ASSPLTPRTSGRTYEQY